This TCR beta chain is drawn from a study of T cells in women clearing cervical HPV infection. Study findings and constraints: Cases carried less TRBV6-7 than controls: about 0.1% versus 0.15%. Repertoire richness, not evenness, was significantly elevated in CIN3+ cases versus controls.

Libraries were prepared by immunoSEQ multiplex PCR; TCRdb keeps only in-frame clonotypes and omits some of them. This sample carries about 48,000 clones, with about 1.5% going to the ten biggest clones. In regard to this clone: The antigen remains undetermined. The observed sequence ends 3 residues before the CDR3 terminus, with the missing tail filled in from the germline J gene.

Trimming took off 5 bases at V and 4 bases at J, with 19 bases between the two ends. The CDR3 is 16 amino acids. Looked up from germline, CDR1 is SGHRS and CDR2 is YFSETQ. The sequencing sample was made of blood buffy coat. The chain joins TRBV5-1 to TRBJ2-1; D possibly corresponds to TRBD2 (7 bases). This TCR came from a woman between 18 and 75 years old with a cervical HPV16 infection that either progressed to CIN3+ or cleared (not recorded which). The sequenced CDR3 bases are TGCGCCAGCAGGTGGGGGGGGGCCGAGTTTTACAATGAG. This codes for CASRWGGAEFYNE. The CDR3 reads in full as CASRWGGAEFYNEQFF. Filled out from reference TRBV5-1 and TRBJ2-1, the complete variable domain reads KAGVTQTPRYLIKTRGQQVTLSCSPISGHRSVSWYQQTPGQGLQFLFEYFSETQRNKGNFPGRFSGRQFSNSRSEMNVSTLELGDSALYLCASRWGGAEFYNEQFFGPGTRLTVL.